This TCR beta chain was recorded in a study of PD-1 blockade in classical Hodgkin lymphoma. The CDR3 contains 16 residues. The V segment lost 0 bases and the J segment 2 bases; nucleotides outside the gene matches: 6. Germline V gene sequence: CDR1 SGHRS, CDR2 YFSETQ. Indicated time point: cycle 4 day 1 (C4D1), after more than 5 weeks of nivolumab. No patient escaped relapse after autologous stem cell transplantation, and brentuximab vedotin exposure varied. Produced via immunoSEQ multiplex PCR; TCRdb's table is partial and in-frame only. The profile shows 9,500 or so clones, about 82% of them singletons.

This sequence joins TRBV5-1 and TRBJ1-2; the match to TRBD1 covers 8 bases. The sample here was peripheral blood mononuclear cells (PBMCs), taken before the fourth cycle of nivolumab. The sequence was collected from a human donor with classical Hodgkin lymphoma. CDR3 amino acids: CASSLAWQGANYGYTF. The CDR3 DNA sequence: TGCGCCAGCAGCTTGGCCTGGCAGGGGGCCAACTATGGCTACACCTTC.